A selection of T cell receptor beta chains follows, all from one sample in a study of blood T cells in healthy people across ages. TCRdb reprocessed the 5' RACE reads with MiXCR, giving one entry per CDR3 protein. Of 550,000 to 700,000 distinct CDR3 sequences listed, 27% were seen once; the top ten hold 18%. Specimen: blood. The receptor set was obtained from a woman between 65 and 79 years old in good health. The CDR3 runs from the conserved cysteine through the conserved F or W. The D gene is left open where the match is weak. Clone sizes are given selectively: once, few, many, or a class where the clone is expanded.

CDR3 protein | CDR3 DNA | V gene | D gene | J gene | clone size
CASSGDPLVGELFF | TGCGCCAGCAGCGGAGATCCCTTGGTCGGGGAGCTGTTTTTT | TRBV5-1 | - | TRBJ2-2 | -
CASSQGTGYGNTIYF | TGTGCCAGCAGCCAAGGGACAGGGTACGGAAACACCATATATTTT | TRBV11-2 | TRBD1 | TRBJ1-3 | -
CASSPYLLAGYNEQFF | TGTGCCAGCAGTCCATACCTACTAGCGGGCTACAATGAGCAGTTCTTC | TRBV27 | TRBD2 | TRBJ2-1 | -
CASSQDTGREAFF | TGCGCCAGCAGCCAAGATACCGGGCGCGAAGCTTTCTTT | TRBV4-3 | - | TRBJ1-1 | -
CASSQDRQGREKLFF | TGCGCCAGCAGCCAAGATCGTCAGGGGCGGGAAAAACTGTTTTTT | TRBV4-3 | - | TRBJ1-4 | -
CASSQYGVVSYEQYF | TGTGCCAGCAGCCAGTATGGTGTCGTTAGCTACGAGCAGTACTTC | TRBV3-1 | - | TRBJ2-7 | many
CASSYNGQLTDTQYF | TGTGCCAGCAGTTACAATGGACAACTCACAGATACGCAGTATTTT | TRBV6-2/TRBV6-3 | - | TRBJ2-3 | -
CASSLGRTAKNIQYF | TGTGCCAGCAGCTTAGGTCGGACGGCCAAAAACATTCAGTACTTC | TRBV7-2 | - | TRBJ2-4 | -
CASSSTVGTGVGKLFF | TGCGCCAGCAGCAGTACCGTCGGGACAGGGGTTGGAAAACTGTTTTTT | TRBV5-1 | TRBD1 | TRBJ1-4 | -
CSAPRTSGAKNIQYF | TGCAGTGCTCCCCGGACTAGCGGGGCCAAAAACATTCAGTACTTC | TRBV20-1 | TRBD2 | TRBJ2-4 | few
CSATSQADTQYF | TGCAGCGCAACAAGTCAAGCGGATACGCAGTATTTT | TRBV29-1 | - | TRBJ2-3 | few
CASSFPRGAKNIQYF | TGTGCCAGCAGTTTCCCCAGGGGAGCCAAAAACATTCAGTACTTC | TRBV6-6 | - | TRBJ2-4 | -
CASSPSRTSALNEQFF | TGTGCCAGCTCACCATCGCGGACTAGCGCTTTAAATGAGCAGTTCTTC | TRBV18 | TRBD2 | TRBJ2-1 | -
CASSPGAGPNYEQYF | TGTGCCAGCAGCCCTGGTGCGGGACCCAACTACGAGCAGTACTTC | TRBV7-6 | - | TRBJ2-7 | many
CASSPSRRVELFF | TGTGCCAGCAGCCCTAGTCGGAGGGTGGAACTGTTTTTT | TRBV5-6 | - | TRBJ1-4 | few
CSVVGSAYNEQFF | TGCAGTGTCGTAGGGTCAGCCTACAATGAGCAGTTCTTC | TRBV20-1 | - | TRBJ2-1 | once
CASSLARDRQQYF | TGTGCCAGCAGCTTAGCCCGAGACAGGCAGCAGTACTTC | TRBV7-6 | - | TRBJ2-7 | few
CASSLGTSGALLEQFF | TGTGCCAGCAGCTTAGGTACTAGCGGGGCCCTCCTTGAGCAGTTCTTC | TRBV7-3 | TRBD2 | TRBJ2-1 | -
CSALVTRYEQYF | TGCAGTGCTCTAGTAACTCGTTACGAGCAGTACTTC | TRBV20-1 | - | TRBJ2-7 | -
CASSSQRGARETQYF | TGTGCCAGCAGCTCACAGCGGGGCGCCCGAGAGACCCAGTACTTC | TRBV5-4 | TRBD2 | TRBJ2-5 | -
CSVLGGYGYTF | TGCAGCGTGTTAGGGGGCTATGGCTACACCTTC | TRBV29-1 | - | TRBJ1-2 | -
CAISELDEQYF | TGTGCCATCAGTGAGCTGGACGAGCAGTACTTC | TRBV10-3 | - | TRBJ2-7 | few
CASSPSFGRGRGETQYF | TGTGCCAGCAGCCCCTCTTTTGGCAGGGGGCGCGGGGAGACCCAGTACTTC | TRBV7-3 | TRBD1 | TRBJ2-5 | -
CASRIRSDYGYTF | TGTGCCAGCAGGATCCGCAGTGACTATGGCTACACCTTC | TRBV12-3/TRBV12-4 | - | TRBJ1-2 | -
CASSQAGTGGIDGYTF | TGTGCCAGCAGCCAAGCGGGGACAGGGGGGATAGATGGCTACACCTTC | TRBV3-1 | TRBD1 | TRBJ1-2 | -
CASSPLGTSGEETQYF | TGTGCCAGCAGCCCCCTGGGGACTAGCGGAGAAGAGACCCAGTACTTC | TRBV6-2/TRBV6-3 | TRBD2 | TRBJ2-5 | -
CASSLTGTHVQYF | TGTGCCAGCAGCTTAACCGGGACGCACGTGCAGTACTTC | TRBV7-3 | - | TRBJ2-7 | -
CASILGQGAADTQYF | TGTGCCAGCATCCTGGGACAGGGGGCGGCAGATACGCAGTATTTT | TRBV6-2/TRBV6-3 | TRBD1 | TRBJ2-3 | few
CASSVSAAGHYGYTF | TGTGCCAGCAGTGTATCAGCCGCGGGCCACTATGGCTACACCTTC | TRBV6-4 | - | TRBJ1-2 | few
CASSFRQGGNNEQFF | TGTGCCAGCAGCTTTAGGCAGGGAGGTAACAATGAGCAGTTCTTC | TRBV7-3 | - | TRBJ2-1 | few
CASSLDRQGLSPLHF | TGCGCCAGCAGCTTAGACCGACAGGGACTTTCACCCCTCCACTTT | TRBV5-1 | TRBD1 | TRBJ1-6 | -
CASRLPGLASDTQYF | TGTGCCAGCAGACTCCCGGGACTAGCATCAGATACGCAGTATTTT | TRBV7-2 | TRBD2 | TRBJ2-3 | -
CTSSLVGIFAEAFF | TGTACCAGCAGCTTAGTTGGGATCTTCGCTGAAGCTTTCTTT | TRBV7-6 | - | TRBJ1-1 | once
CASSTRGQLGETQYF | TGTGCCAGCAGCACCAGGGGACAGCTAGGGGAGACCCAGTACTTC | TRBV9 | TRBD1 | TRBJ2-5 | few
CASSLEGGHARPYEQYF | TGTGCCAGCAGCTTAGAGGGAGGGCATGCGAGGCCCTACGAGCAGTACTTC | TRBV7-2 | TRBD2 | TRBJ2-7 | many
CASSQAPGSSGTGELFF | TGCGCCAGCAGCCAAGCCCCAGGGAGCTCGGGGACCGGGGAGCTGTTTTTT | TRBV4-3 | - | TRBJ2-2 | few
CASSLQGAGDIQYF | TGCGCCAGCAGCTTACAGGGGGCGGGAGACATTCAGTACTTC | TRBV5-1 | TRBD1 | TRBJ2-4 | -
CASSSGLAAYNEQFF | TGTGCCAGCAGCTCGGGACTAGCGGCCTACAATGAGCAGTTCTTC | TRBV7-9 | TRBD2 | TRBJ2-1 | many
CASSVDGDSGNTIYF | TGTGCCAGCAGCGTAGACGGTGACTCTGGAAACACCATATATTTT | TRBV9 | - | TRBJ1-3 | few
CASSYGDAARETQCF | TGTGCCAGCAGTTACGGGGACGCCGCCCGTGAGACCCAGTGCTTC | TRBV6-2/TRBV6-3 | - | TRBJ2-5 | -
CSVRDRPYEQYF | TGCAGCGTCCGGGACCGTCCCTACGAGCAGTACTTC | TRBV29-1 | - | TRBJ2-7 | -
CSALRQADLGFF | TGCAGTGCCCTGCGACAGGCCGATCTGGGTTTCTTT | TRBV20-1 | - | TRBJ1-1 | -
CASSLEGVRGAEAFF | TGTGCCAGCAGCTTAGAGGGGGTCAGGGGAGCTGAAGCTTTCTTT | TRBV11-3 | - | TRBJ1-1 | few
CSARGAGMNIQYF | TGCAGTGCTAGGGGTGCGGGGATGAACATTCAGTACTTC | TRBV20-1 | - | TRBJ2-4 | once
CASSTEGGRTPIYF | TGTGCCAGCAGCACAGAAGGGGGCCGTACTCCCATATATTTT | TRBV7-9 | TRBD1 | TRBJ1-3 | -
CSASDQTGGGEKLFF | TGCAGTGCTAGTGATCAGACAGGGGGTGGTGAAAAACTGTTTTTT | TRBV20-1 | TRBD1 | TRBJ1-4 | -
CASSPGTGSWGTYNEQFF | TGCGCCAGCAGTCCCGGGACAGGGTCTTGGGGGACGTACAATGAGCAGTTCTTC | TRBV5-1 | TRBD1 | TRBJ2-1 | few
CASRKQGYNSPLHF | TGTGCCAGCAGAAAGCAGGGTTATAATTCACCCCTCCACTTT | TRBV12-3/TRBV12-4 | - | TRBJ1-6 | few
CSARDRRPNTEAFF | TGCAGTGCTAGAGATAGGAGGCCGAACACTGAAGCTTTCTTT | TRBV20-1 | - | TRBJ1-1 | -